The source of this T cell receptor beta chain is a study of tumor and adjacent non-tumor tissue in lung cancer. RNA was extracted from bulk tissue without any cell sorting. On this clonotype: This may come from a read error, since a much larger clone is one base off.

Three rounds of nested PCR, following a modified ARM-PCR protocol, produced the TCRbeta library. TCRdb re-called the multiplex PCR reads with MiXCR, one entry per CDR3 protein. The sample lists about 75,000 distinct CDR3 sequences, more than 60% seen once, with approximately 12% in the top ten. Input material: lung tumor tissue. The clonotype comes from a woman aged 50 to 60 with non-small cell lung cancer.

CDR3 nucleotide sequence: TGTGCCAGCAGCTTCAACCAGAGGGCGGGACAGCCCCAGCATTTT. It specifies CASSFNQRAGQPQHF. The rearrangement joins TRBV7-8 to TRBJ1-5; no clear D gene. V was trimmed by 3 bases and J by 7 bases, leaving 16 bases between them. Germline V CDR1 and CDR2: SGHVS, FQNEAQ. The CDR3 is 15 amino acids. The full variable domain, in which reference TRBV7-8 and TRBJ1-5 provide the parts outside the CDR3, is GAGVSQSPRYKVAKRGQDVALRCDPISGHVSLFWYQQALGQGPEFLTYFQNEAQLDKSGLPSDRFFAERPEGSVSTLKIQRTQQEDSAVYLCASSFNQRAGQPQHFGDGTRLSIL.